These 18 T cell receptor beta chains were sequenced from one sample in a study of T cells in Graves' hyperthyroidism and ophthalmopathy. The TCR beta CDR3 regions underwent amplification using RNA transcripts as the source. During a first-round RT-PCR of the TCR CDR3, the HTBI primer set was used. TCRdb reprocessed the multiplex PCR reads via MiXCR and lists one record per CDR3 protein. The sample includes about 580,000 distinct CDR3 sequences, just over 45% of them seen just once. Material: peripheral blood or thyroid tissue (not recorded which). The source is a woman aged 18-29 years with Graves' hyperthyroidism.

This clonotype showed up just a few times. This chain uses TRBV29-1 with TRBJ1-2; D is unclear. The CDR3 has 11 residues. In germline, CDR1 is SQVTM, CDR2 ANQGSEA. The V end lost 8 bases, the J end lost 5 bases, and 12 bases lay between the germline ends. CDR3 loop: CSFLRWYGYTF. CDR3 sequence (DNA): TGCAGCTTCTTGAGGTGGTATGGCTACACCTTC.

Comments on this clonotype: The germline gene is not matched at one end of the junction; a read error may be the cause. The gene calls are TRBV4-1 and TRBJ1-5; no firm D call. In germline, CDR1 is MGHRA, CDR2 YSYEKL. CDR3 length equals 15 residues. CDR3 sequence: CASSQEGTSNRPQHF. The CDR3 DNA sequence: TGCGCCAGCAGCCAAGAAGGAACTAGCAATCGGCCCCAGCATTTT.

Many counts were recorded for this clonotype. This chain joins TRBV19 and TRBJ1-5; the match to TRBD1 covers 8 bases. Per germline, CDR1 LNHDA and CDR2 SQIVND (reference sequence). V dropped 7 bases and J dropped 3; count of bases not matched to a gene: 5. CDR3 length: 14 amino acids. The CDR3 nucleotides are TGTGCCAGTACGGCAGGGGGCCTCAATCAGCCCCAGCATTTT. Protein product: CASTAGGLNQPQHF.

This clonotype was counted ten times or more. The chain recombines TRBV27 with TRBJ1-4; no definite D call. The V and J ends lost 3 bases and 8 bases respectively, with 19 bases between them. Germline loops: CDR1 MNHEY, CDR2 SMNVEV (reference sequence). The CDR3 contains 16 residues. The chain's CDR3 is CASSFHSEGRREKLFF. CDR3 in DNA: TGTGCCAGCAGTTTTCACTCCGAGGGCAGGAGGGAAAAACTGTTTTTT. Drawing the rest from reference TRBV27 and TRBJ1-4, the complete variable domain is EAQVTQNPRYLITVTGKKLTVTCSQNMNHEYMSWYRQDPGLGLRQIYYSMNVEVTDKGDVPEGYKVSRKEKRNFPLILESPSPNQTSLYFCASSFHSEGRREKLFFGSGTQLSVL.

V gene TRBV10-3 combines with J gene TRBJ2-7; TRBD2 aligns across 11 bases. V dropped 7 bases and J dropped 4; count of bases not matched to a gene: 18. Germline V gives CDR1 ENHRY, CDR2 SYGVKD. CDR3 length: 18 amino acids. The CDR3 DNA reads TGTGCCATCAACACCGGGACTAGCGGACCCAACGGAAATTACGAGCAGTACTTC. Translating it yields CAINTGTSGPNGNYEQYF.

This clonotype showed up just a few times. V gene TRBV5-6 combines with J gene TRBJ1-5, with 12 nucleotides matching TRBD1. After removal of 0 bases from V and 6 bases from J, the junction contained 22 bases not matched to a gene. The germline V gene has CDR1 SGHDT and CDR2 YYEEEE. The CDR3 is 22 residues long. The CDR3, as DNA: TGTGCCAGCAGCTTGGTAGGGGACAGGGGGCTTCGAAAAGGTGGATTTTTTCAGCCCCAGCATTTT. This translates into CASSLVGDRGLRKGGFFQPQHF.

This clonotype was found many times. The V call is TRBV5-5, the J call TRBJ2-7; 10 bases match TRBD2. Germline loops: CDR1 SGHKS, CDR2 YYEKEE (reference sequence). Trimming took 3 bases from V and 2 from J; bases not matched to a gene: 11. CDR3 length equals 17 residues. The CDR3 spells CASSSRNTSGTAYEQYF. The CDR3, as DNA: TGTGCCAGCAGCTCCAGAAACACTAGCGGGACAGCCTACGAGCAGTACTTC. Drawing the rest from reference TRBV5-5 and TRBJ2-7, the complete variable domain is DAGVTQSPTHLIKTRGQQVTLRCSPISGHKSVSWYQQVLGQGPQFIFQYYEKEERGRGNFPDRFSARQFPNYSSELNVNALLLGDSALYLCASSSRNTSGTAYEQYFGPGTRLTVT.

The CDR3 DNA follows: TGTGCCAGCAGGACAGGGCAAGGACGCGAGCAGTACTTC. Amino acid sequence: CASRTGQGREQYF. This chain links TRBV2 with TRBJ2-7, with 7 bases that match TRBD1. The germline CDR1 and CDR2 sequences are SNHLY and FYNNEI. This CDR3 is built from 13 residues. V lost 6 bases to trimming and J lost 6 bases; unmatched junction nucleotides: 8.

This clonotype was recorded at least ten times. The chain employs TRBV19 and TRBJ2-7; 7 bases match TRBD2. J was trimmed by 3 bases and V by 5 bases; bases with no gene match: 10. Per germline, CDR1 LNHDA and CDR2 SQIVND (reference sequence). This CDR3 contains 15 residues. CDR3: CASSWGRRELYEQYF. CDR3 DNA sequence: TGTGCCAGTAGTTGGGGTCGGCGGGAGCTCTACGAGCAGTACTTC.

The CDR3 reads CASSFPTSDQETQYF. CDR3 DNA sequence: TGTGCCAGCAGCTTTCCGACTAGCGACCAAGAGACCCAGTACTTC. The chain links TRBV7-3 to TRBJ2-5; 8 bases map to TRBD2. CDR1 SGHTA and CDR2 FQGTGA come from the germline V gene. With V trimmed by 3 bases and J by 0 bases, 3 bases remained unmatched. This CDR3 is built from 15 residues.

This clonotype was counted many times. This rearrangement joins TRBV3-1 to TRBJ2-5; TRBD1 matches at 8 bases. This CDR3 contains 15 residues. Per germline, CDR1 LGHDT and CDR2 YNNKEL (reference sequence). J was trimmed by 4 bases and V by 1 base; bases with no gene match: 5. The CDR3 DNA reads TGTGCCAGCAGCCAAGGGACAGGGAAGGGAGAGACCCAGTACTTC. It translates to CASSQGTGKGETQYF.

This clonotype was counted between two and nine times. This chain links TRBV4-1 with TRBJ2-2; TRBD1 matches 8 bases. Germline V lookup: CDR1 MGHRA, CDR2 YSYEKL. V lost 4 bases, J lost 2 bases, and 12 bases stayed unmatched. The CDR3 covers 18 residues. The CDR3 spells CASSRLIPGQDNTGELFF. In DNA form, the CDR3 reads TGCGCCAGCAGCCGGTTAATACCGGGACAGGACAACACCGGGGAGCTGTTTTTT.

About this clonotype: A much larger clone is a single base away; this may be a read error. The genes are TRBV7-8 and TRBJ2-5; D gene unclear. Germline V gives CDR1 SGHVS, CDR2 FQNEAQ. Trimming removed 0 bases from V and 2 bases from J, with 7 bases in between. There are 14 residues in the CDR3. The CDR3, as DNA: TGTGCCAGCAGCTTAGCGGTCAGGCAAGAGACCCAGTACTTC. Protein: CASSLAVRQETQYF.

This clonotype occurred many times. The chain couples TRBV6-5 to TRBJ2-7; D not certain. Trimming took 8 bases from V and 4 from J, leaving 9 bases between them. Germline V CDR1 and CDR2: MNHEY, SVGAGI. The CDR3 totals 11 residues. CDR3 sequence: CASGNMYEQYF. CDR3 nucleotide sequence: TGTGCCAGCGGTAACATGTACGAGCAGTACTTC.

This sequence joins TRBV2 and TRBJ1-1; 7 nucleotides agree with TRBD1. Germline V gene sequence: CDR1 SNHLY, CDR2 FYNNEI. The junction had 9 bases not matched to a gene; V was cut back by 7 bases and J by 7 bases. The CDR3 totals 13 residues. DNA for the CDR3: TGTGCCAGCACCCTAAGGGGGCTTGGTGAAGCTTTCTTT. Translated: CASTLRGLGEAFF. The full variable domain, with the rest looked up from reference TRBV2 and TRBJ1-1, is EPEVTQTPSHQVTQMGQEVILRCVPISNHLYFYWYRQILGQKVEFLVSFYNNEISEKSEIFDDQFSVERPDGSNFTLKIRSTKLEDSAMYFCASTLRGLGEAFFGQGTRLTVV.

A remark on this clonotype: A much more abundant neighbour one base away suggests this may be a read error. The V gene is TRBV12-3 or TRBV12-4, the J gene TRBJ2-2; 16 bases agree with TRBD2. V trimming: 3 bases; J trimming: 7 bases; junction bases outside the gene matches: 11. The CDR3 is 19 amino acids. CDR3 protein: CASSFGGGTSGRESGELFF. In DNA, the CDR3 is TGTGCCAGCAGTTTCGGCGGCGGGACTAGCGGGAGGGAGAGCGGGGAGCTGTTTTTT.

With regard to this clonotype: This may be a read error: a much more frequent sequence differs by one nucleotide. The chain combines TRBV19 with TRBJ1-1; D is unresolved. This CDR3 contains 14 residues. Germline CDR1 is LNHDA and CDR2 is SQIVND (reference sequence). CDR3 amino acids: CASSMSGVGTGAFF. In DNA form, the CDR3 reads TGTGCCAGTAGTATGTCCGGGGTGGGCACTGGAGCTTTCTTT. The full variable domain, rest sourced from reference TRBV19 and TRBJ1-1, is DGGITQSPKYLFRKEGQNVTLSCEQNLNHDAMYWYRQDPGQGLRLIYYSQIVNDFQKGDIAEGYSVSREKKESFPLTVTSAQKNPTAFYLCASSMSGVGTGAFFGQGTRLTVV.

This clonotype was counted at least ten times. This chain's CDR3 is CAISEGQLENGYTF. CDR3 nucleotide sequence: TGTGCCATCAGTGAGGGACAGTTAGAGAATGGCTACACCTTC. The chain links TRBV10-3 to TRBJ1-2, with a possible D match to TRBD1 (6 bases). The CDR3 extends over 14 amino acids. V was pared by 2 bases and J by 6 bases, with 13 bases between. The germline CDR1 and CDR2 sequences are ENHRY and SYGVKD.